The next 8 T cell receptor beta chains were all read from a single sample in a study of radiotherapy plus CTLA-4 blockade in lung cancer. Data came from immunoSEQ multiplex PCR; TCRdb stores just in-frame clones and leaves some out. The data hold 80,000 or so clones, with more than 60% observed a single time. Sequencing used peripheral blood, obtained from a patient treated with radiotherapy plus ipilimumab. All receptors derive from a human donor with non-small cell lung cancer whose response to radiotherapy plus ipilimumab could not be evaluated. Some clones in this sample may be carry-over from other donors' samples.

This clone has just one count. V and J are TRBV2 and TRBJ2-7; 9 bases are a match to TRBD1. This CDR3 is built from 14 residues. Germline CDR1 reads SNHLY; CDR2 reads FYNNEI. Trimming at V came to 6 bases and at J to 4 bases, leaving 7 bases not matched to a gene. CDR3: CASSSGQGLYEQYF. The CDR3, as DNA: TGTGCCAGCAGCTCCGGACAGGGGTTATACGAGCAGTACTTC.

The rearrangement uses TRBV29-1 and TRBJ2-3; TRBD2 aligns across 8 bases. The CDR3 has 14 amino acids. Trimming cost V 3 bases and J 3 bases; bases outside gene matches: 5. Per the germline V gene, CDR1 is SQVTM and CDR2 is ANQGSEA. The CDR3 DNA reads as TGCAGCGTTGACCTAGCGGGTAGGACAGATACGCAGTATTTT. This encodes CSVDLAGRTDTQYF.

The rearrangement joins TRBV5-1 to TRBJ1-1; 8 nucleotides match TRBD1. In germline, CDR1 is SGHRS, CDR2 YFSETQ. V lost 3 bases, J lost 1 base, and 5 bases stayed unmatched. This CDR3 has 15 amino acids. This CDR3 is CASSSQGARNTEAFF. The DNA for the CDR3 is TGCGCCAGCAGCTCTCAGGGGGCAAGGAACACTGAAGCTTTCTTT.

The J gene is TRBJ1-6, the V gene TRBV21-1; the listed D gene, TRBD1, was not tested against the DNA. TRBV21-1 is assigned pseudogene status. This CDR3 spans 20 amino acids. The chain's CDR3 is CASSPQYGQGLWWNNSPLHF. The CDR3, as DNA: TGTGCCAGCAGCCCTCAATACGGACAGGGGTTATGGTGGAATAATTCACCCCTCCACTTT.

This sequence joins TRBV30 and TRBJ2-1; the match to TRBD2 covers 10 bases. CDR3 size: 12 residues. The J segment lost 15 bases and the V segment lost 4 bases, leaving 9 bases of the junction unmatched. Germline lookup yields CDR1 GTSNPN and CDR2 SVGIG (reference sequence). CDR3 bases: TGTGCCTGGACCCTGAGCGGGGGGGTGGGGTTCTTC. Protein: CAWTLSGGVGFF.

CDR3 sequence: CASSLEGTSGGYEQYF. The CDR3, as DNA: TGTGCCAGCAGCTTAGAGGGGACTAGCGGGGGCTACGAGCAGTACTTC. V and J are TRBV7-2 and TRBJ2-5, with 14 positions matching TRBD2. The J call may be mistaken, given a closer DNA end match to TRBJ2-7. Germline V gene lookup returns CDR1 SGHTA and CDR2 FQGNSA. CDR3 length: 16 residues.

The chain employs TRBV6-1 and TRBJ1-2, with 7 bases matching TRBD1. Germline CDR1 and CDR2: MNHNS and SASEGT. CDR3 size: 15 residues. V lost 2 bases and J lost 8; bases outside the gene matches: 11. CDR3 coding DNA: TGTGCCAGCAGTGAAAGGGGCAGGGGGTTTGACGGCTACACCTTC. Translated: CASSERGRGFDGYTF.

This clone was detected only once. CDR3 in DNA: TGCAGCGTGATTCCGGGGGGCGGGGATCAGCCCCAGCATTTT. Encoded protein: CSVIPGGGDQPQHF. The chain has TRBV29-1 and TRBJ1-5, with a possible D match to TRBD1 (6 bases). Germline CDR1 is SQVTM and CDR2 is ANQGSEA. The germline V and J ends were trimmed by 6 bases and 5 bases, with 17 bases remaining between them. CDR3 length: 14 residues.